This is a list of T cell receptor beta chains from one sample in a study of T cell repertoires in cytomegalovirus infection. Antigens of these TCRs are unknown. TCRdb ran MiXCR on the reads and lists one entry per CDR3 protein. The repertoire consists of about half a million distinct CDR3 sequences, with 33% occurring once and the leading ten covering about 17%. Sequenced here: cultured PBMCs, sampled from culture after CMV antigen stimulation. The origin of the receptors is a human donor in good health (CMV status not recorded). Some clones in this sample may be carry-over from other donors' samples. CDR3s include the opening cysteine and the closing phenylalanine or tryptophan. D genes are given only for firm matches. Some rows have no size entry. The others give once, few or many, or a class for an expanded clone.

j_gene,abundance,d_gene,v_gene,CDR3aa,CDR3nt
TRBJ2-1,many,.,TRBV7-9,CASSFGLSSYNEQFF,TGTGCCAGCAGCTTTGGGCTGAGCTCCTACAATGAGCAGTTCTTC
TRBJ2-1,.,TRBD2,TRBV7-8,CASSSRAVAGATIYNEQFF,TGTGCCAGCAGCTCTAGGGCGGTAGCGGGAGCGACTATCTACAATGAGCAGTTCTTC
TRBJ2-7,.,TRBD2,TRBV4-3,CASSQVLAGAYEQYF,TGCGCCAGCAGCCAGGTCCTAGCGGGAGCCTACGAGCAGTACTTC
TRBJ1-1,.,.,TRBV7-6,CASSPLGPDEAFF,TGTGCCAGCAGCCCCCTCGGGCCGGATGAAGCTTTCTTT
TRBJ1-5,.,.,TRBV28,CASNSGNQPQHF,TGTGCCAGCAATTCCGGGAATCAGCCCCAGCATTTT
TRBJ1-1,.,.,TRBV11-2,CASSLGMIGDTEAFF,TGTGCCAGCAGCTTAGGGATGATCGGGGACACTGAAGCTTTCTTT
TRBJ2-1,.,TRBD1,TRBV12-3/TRBV12-4,CASSLGRGLYNEQFF,TGTGCCAGCAGTTTAGGCAGGGGGCTATACAATGAGCAGTTCTTC
TRBJ2-7,many,.,TRBV5-1,CASNRDGTYEQYF,TGCGCCAGCAACCGGGACGGTACCTACGAGCAGTACTTC
TRBJ2-5,.,.,TRBV29-1,CSGTYQGGETQYF,TGCAGCGGCACGTACCAAGGGGGGGAGACCCAGTACTTC
TRBJ2-2,.,TRBD1,TRBV14,CASSQQGARTGELFF,TGTGCCAGCAGTCAACAGGGGGCGCGAACCGGGGAGCTGTTTTTT
TRBJ2-1,.,.,TRBV5-6,CASSDDRDGLNEQFF,TGTGCCAGCAGCGACGACCGGGACGGACTCAATGAGCAGTTCTTC
TRBJ2-3,many,.,TRBV7-2,CASSLQKGSGADTQYF,TGTGCCAGCAGCTTACAGAAGGGGTCGGGGGCAGATACGCAGTATTTT
TRBJ2-7,.,TRBD1,TRBV20-1,CSARDPGQGKYF,TGCAGTGCTAGAGACCCCGGACAGGGCAAGTACTTC
TRBJ2-1,few,TRBD2,TRBV14,CASSQDLAGVNEQFF,TGTGCCAGCAGCCAAGACCTAGCGGGAGTAAATGAGCAGTTCTTC
TRBJ2-3,.,TRBD2,TRBV12-3/TRBV12-4,CATTSRGLAGDTDTQYF,TGTGCCACCACTAGCCGGGGACTAGCGGGGGACACAGATACGCAGTATTTT
TRBJ2-1,.,TRBD2,TRBV5-1,CASSLGGTSGVYNEQFF,TGCGCCAGCAGCTTGGGTGGGACTAGCGGGGTCTACAATGAGCAGTTCTTC
TRBJ1-5,many,TRBD1,TRBV7-8,CASSLESRDRGQPQHF,TGTGCCAGCAGCTTAGAATCTAGGGACAGGGGGCAGCCCCAGCATTTT
TRBJ2-3,few,.,TRBV6-2/TRBV6-3,CASSPHSVIGTDTQYF,TGTGCCAGCAGCCCCCACTCCGTCATAGGGACAGATACGCAGTATTTT
TRBJ1-2,few,.,TRBV4-2,CASSQGGGFTNYGYTF,TGTGCCAGCAGCCAAGGGGGAGGCTTTACTAACTATGGCTACACCTTC
TRBJ2-1,.,.,TRBV7-3,CASSEGQFF,TGTGCCAGCAGCGAAGGGCAGTTCTTC
TRBJ1-1,.,.,TRBV6-5,CASSYTLMNTEAFF,TGTGCCAGCAGTTACACACTAATGAACACTGAAGCTTTCTTT
TRBJ1-1,once,.,TRBV5-6,CASSLRTAAGDTEAFF,TGTGCCAGCAGCTTGCGTACGGCAGCCGGGGACACTGAAGCTTTCTTT
TRBJ1-1,.,.,TRBV20-1,CSARDREGLNTEAFF,TGCAGTGCTAGAGATCGGGAGGGATTGAACACTGAAGCTTTCTTT
TRBJ2-5,once,.,TRBV6-1,CASNIGVRETQYF,TGTGCCAGCAATATCGGGGTTCGGGAGACCCAGTACTTC
TRBJ2-1,few,.,TRBV7-3,CASSLAGPGDEQFF,TGTGCCAGCAGCTTAGCGGGGCCGGGGGATGAGCAGTTCTTC
TRBJ2-7,.,TRBD2,TRBV27,CASSLNSGSTYEQYF,TGTGCCAGCAGTTTAAATAGCGGGAGCACATACGAGCAGTACTTC
TRBJ1-3,many,.,TRBV11-2,CASSLFGDSGNTIYF,TGTGCCAGCAGCTTATTTGGGGACTCTGGAAACACCATATATTTT
TRBJ2-1,few,.,TRBV5-1,CASSSALNEQFF,TGCGCCAGCAGCTCCGCGCTAAATGAGCAGTTCTTC
TRBJ2-1,.,.,TRBV4-1,CASSSIGQSSYNEQFF,TGCGCCAGCAGCTCCATAGGACAGAGCTCCTACAATGAGCAGTTCTTC
TRBJ2-5,.,.,TRBV20-1,CSAGTPEATQYF,TGCAGTGCCGGGACACCCGAGGCCACCCAGTACTTC
TRBJ2-5,.,TRBD1,TRBV30,CAWRGQWETQYF,TGTGCCTGGAGGGGACAGTGGGAGACCCAGTACTTC
TRBJ2-7,.,.,TRBV7-9,CASSAGASTGQYF,TGTGCCAGCAGCGCGGGGGCCTCTACCGGGCAGTACTTC
TRBJ2-3,.,.,TRBV7-2,CASNLPGGSRGTDTQYF,TGTGCCAGCAACCTCCCAGGTGGGAGTCGGGGCACAGATACGCAGTATTTT
TRBJ1-3,few,.,TRBV7-3,CASSQGQGNTIYF,TGTGCCAGCAGCCAGGGACAAGGAAACACCATATATTTT
TRBJ2-2,.,TRBD1,TRBV4-1,CASSHGGTVNTGELFF,TGCGCCAGCAGCCATGGTGGGACAGTGAACACCGGGGAGCTGTTTTTT
TRBJ2-2,few,.,TRBV7-3,CASSPLGFANTGELFF,TGTGCCAGCAGCCCGCTTGGGTTCGCGAACACCGGGGAGCTGTTTTTT
TRBJ1-5,.,TRBD1,TRBV6-6,CAGRTGAFNQPQHF,TGTGCCGGCAGGACAGGGGCGTTCAATCAGCCCCAGCATTTT
TRBJ2-3,.,.,TRBV7-9,CASRTASSTDTQYF,TGTGCCAGCAGAACGGCTAGCTCCACAGATACGCAGTATTTT
TRBJ2-5,.,TRBD2,TRBV20-1,CSARDGSGKETQYF,TGCAGTGCTAGAGATGGCAGCGGGAAAGAGACCCAGTACTTC
TRBJ2-5,.,.,TRBV7-6,CASSLGFGGEGETQYF,TGTGCCAGCAGCTTGGGTTTCGGGGGAGAGGGGGAGACCCAGTACTTC